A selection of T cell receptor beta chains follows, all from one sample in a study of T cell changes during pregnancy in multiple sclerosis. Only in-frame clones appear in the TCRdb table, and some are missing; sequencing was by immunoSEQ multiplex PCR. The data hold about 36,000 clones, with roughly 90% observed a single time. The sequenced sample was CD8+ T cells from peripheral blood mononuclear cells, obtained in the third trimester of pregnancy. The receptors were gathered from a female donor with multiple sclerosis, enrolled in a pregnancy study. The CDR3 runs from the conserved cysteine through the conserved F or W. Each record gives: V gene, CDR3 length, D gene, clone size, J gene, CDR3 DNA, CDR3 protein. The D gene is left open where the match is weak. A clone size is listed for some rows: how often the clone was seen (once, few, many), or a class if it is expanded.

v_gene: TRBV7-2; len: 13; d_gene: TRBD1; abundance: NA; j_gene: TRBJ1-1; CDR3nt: TGTGCCAGCAGAGAACAGGGGAATCCTGAAGCTTTCTTT; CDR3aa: CASREQGNPEAFF
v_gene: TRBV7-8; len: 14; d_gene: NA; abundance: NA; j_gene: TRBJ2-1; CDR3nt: TGTGCCAGCAGCTTACACGGACGGGGCAATGAGCAGTTCTTC; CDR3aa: CASSLHGRGNEQFF
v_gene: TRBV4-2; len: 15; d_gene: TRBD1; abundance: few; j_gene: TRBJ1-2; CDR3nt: TGTGCCAGCAGCGACTTAATCAGGGGGGAATATGGCTACACCTTC; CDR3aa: CASSDLIRGEYGYTF
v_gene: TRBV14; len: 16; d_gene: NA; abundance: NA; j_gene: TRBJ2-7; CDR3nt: TGTGCCAGCAGCCAAGAAACTGCAGGGGCTTACTACGAGCAGTACTTC; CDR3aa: CASSQETAGAYYEQYF
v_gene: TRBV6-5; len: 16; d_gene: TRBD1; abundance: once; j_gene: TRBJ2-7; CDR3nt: TGTGCCAGCAGTTACAATGGACAGGGGAGTTACTACGAGCAGTACTTC; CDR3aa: CASSYNGQGSYYEQYF
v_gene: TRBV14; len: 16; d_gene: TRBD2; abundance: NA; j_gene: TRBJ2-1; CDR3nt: TGTGCCAGCAGCCAGTTAGCGGGAGGGCTCACTAATGAGCAGTTCTTC; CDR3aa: CASSQLAGGLTNEQFF
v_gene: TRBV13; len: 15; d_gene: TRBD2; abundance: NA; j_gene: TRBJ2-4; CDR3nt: TGTGCCAGCAGCGAAAGGACTAGCGGCAAAAACATTCAGTACTTC; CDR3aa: CASSERTSGKNIQYF
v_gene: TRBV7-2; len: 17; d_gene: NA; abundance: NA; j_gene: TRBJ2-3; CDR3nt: TGTGCCAGCAGGTCGCTGGGCGCGGGGCGCCTCACAGATACGCAGTATTTT; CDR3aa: CASRSLGAGRLTDTQYF
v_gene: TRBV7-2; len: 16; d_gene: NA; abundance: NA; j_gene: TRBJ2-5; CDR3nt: TGTGCCAGCAGCCCTAGGGGGGGCGCGTGGCAAGAGACCCAGTACTTC; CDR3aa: CASSPRGGAWQETQYF
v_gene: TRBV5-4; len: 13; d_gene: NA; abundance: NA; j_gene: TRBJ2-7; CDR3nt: TGTGCCAGCAGCTTGACAGACACCTACGAGCAGTACTTC; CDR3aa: CASSLTDTYEQYF
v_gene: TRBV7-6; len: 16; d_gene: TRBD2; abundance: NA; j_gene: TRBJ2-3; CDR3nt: TGTGCCAGCAGCGCCCGGACTAGCGGGATCACAGATACGCAGTATTTT; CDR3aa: CASSARTSGITDTQYF
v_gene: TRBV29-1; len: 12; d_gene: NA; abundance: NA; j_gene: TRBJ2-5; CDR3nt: TGCAGCGCCCACCTCGGTCAAGAGACCCAGTACTTC; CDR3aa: CSAHLGQETQYF
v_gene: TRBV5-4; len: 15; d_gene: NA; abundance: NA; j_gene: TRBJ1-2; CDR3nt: TGTGCCAGCAGCTTGGCCGACAGCCCTAACTATGGCTACACCTTC; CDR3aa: CASSLADSPNYGYTF
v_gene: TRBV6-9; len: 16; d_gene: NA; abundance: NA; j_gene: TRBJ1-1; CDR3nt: TGTGCCAGCAGTTATGCCGAGGGACACCGAAACACTGAAGCTTTCTTT; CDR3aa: CASSYAEGHRNTEAFF
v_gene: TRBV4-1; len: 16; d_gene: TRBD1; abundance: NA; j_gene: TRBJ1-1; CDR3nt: TGCGCCAGCAGCCAGGAGGGGACAGCCCAGGGCACTGAAGCTTTCTTT; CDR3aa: CASSQEGTAQGTEAFF
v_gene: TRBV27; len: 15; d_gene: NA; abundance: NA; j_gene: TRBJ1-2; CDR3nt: TGTGCCAGCAGTTTAGTTGGAGGGTCTACCTATGGCTACACCTTC; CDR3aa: CASSLVGGSTYGYTF
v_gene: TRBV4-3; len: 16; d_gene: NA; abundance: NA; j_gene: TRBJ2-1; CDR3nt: TGCGCCAGCAGCCAAGAAAGGTACAGAGGGTTCAATGAGCAGTTCTTC; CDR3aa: CASSQERYRGFNEQFF
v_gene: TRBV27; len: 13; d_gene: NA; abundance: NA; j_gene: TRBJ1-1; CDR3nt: TGTGCCAGCAGTCTCCGGGAGAACACTGAAGCTTTCTTT; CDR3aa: CASSLRENTEAFF
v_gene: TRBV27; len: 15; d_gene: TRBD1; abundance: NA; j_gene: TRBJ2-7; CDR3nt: TGTGCCAGCAGCCTCTACAGGGGGCTTATTTACGAGCAGTACTTC; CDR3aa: CASSLYRGLIYEQYF
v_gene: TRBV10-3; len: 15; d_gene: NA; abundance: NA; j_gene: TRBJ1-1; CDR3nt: TGTGCCGTCAGTGAGTCTGGCCGACAGAACACTGAAGCTTTCTTT; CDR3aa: CAVSESGRQNTEAFF
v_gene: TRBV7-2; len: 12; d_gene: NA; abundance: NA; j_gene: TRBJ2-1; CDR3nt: TGTGCCAGCAGCTTAGCGAGGGATGAGCAGTTCTTC; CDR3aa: CASSLARDEQFF
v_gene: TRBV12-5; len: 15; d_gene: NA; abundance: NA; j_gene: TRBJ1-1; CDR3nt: TGTGCTAGTGGTTTGGTAACGTACGGGAACACTGAAGCTTTCTTT; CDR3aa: CASGLVTYGNTEAFF
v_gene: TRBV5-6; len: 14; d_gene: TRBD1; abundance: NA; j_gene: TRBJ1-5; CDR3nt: TGTGCCAGCAGCTCTTCAGGGGGCAGGCAGCCCCAGCATTTT; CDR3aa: CASSSSGGRQPQHF
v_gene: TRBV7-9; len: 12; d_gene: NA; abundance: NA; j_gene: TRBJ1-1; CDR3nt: TGTGCCAGCAGCTTAGATCTCACTGAAGCTTTCTTT; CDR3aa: CASSLDLTEAFF
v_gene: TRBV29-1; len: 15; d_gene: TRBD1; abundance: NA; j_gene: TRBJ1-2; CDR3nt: TGCAGCGTTGAAGGAGGAGACAGGGCGAACTATGGCTACACCTTC; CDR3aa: CSVEGGDRANYGYTF
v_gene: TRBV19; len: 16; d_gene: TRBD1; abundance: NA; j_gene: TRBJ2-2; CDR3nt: TGTGCCAGTAGTATACTGGGACAGGGTCTCAGCGGGGAGCTGTTTTTT; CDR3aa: CASSILGQGLSGELFF
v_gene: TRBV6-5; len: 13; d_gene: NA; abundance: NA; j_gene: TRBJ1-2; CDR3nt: TGTGCCAGCAGAAGGGCGGGGACCTATGGCTACACCTTC; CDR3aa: CASRRAGTYGYTF
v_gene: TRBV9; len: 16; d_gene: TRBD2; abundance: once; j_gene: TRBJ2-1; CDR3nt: TGTGCCAGCAGCACGGGGGGGGCCATCTGGGGAAATGAGCAGTTCTTC; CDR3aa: CASSTGGAIWGNEQFF
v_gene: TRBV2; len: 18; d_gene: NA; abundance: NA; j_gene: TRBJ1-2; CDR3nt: TGTGCCAGCAGTGTACTTACCGAAAACAGGGCGTTTAACTATGGCTACACCTTC; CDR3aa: CASSVLTENRAFNYGYTF
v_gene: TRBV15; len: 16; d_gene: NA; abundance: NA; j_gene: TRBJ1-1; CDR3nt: TGTGCCACCAGCAGAGGACTTTTTTTTAAAAACACTGAAGCTTTCTTT; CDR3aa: CATSRGLFFKNTEAFF
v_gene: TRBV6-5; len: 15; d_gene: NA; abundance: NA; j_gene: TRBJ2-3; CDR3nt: TGTGCCAGCAGTTACTCAAGGGGGTTCTCGGATACGCAGTATTTT; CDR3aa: CASSYSRGFSDTQYF
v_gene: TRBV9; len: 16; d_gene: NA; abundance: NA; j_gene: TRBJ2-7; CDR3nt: TGTGCCAGCAGCGAGGGGTCGGAGGGGGGGAGGTACGAGCAGTACTTC; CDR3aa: CASSEGSEGGRYEQYF
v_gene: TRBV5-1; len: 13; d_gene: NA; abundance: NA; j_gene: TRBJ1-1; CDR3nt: TGCGCCAGCAGCGTGACAGTGAACACTGAAGCTTTCTTT; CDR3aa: CASSVTVNTEAFF
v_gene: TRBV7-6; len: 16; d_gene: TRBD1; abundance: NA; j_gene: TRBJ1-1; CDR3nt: TGTGCCAGCAGCTTCCAGGACAGGGGGCCGGGGTCTGAAGCTTTCTTT; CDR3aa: CASSFQDRGPGSEAFF
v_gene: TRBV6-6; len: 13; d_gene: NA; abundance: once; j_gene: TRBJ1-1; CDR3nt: TGTGCCAGCAGTTACTCTCCGTCAGGTGAAGCTTTCTTT; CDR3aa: CASSYSPSGEAFF
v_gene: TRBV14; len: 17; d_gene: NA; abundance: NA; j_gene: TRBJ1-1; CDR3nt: TGTGCCAGCAGCCAAGATCGCGGGGGGCTAGTGTGGACTGAAGCTTTCTTT; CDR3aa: CASSQDRGGLVWTEAFF
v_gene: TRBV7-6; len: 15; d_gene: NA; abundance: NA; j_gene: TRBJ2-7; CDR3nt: TGTGCCAGCAGCTTCCTCCCATTAGCAGATTACGAGCAGTACTTC; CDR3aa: CASSFLPLADYEQYF
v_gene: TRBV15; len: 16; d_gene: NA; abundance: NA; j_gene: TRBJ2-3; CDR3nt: TGTGCCACCAGCAGAGCTCGGGGGACGGTCACAGATACGCAGTATTTT; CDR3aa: CATSRARGTVTDTQYF
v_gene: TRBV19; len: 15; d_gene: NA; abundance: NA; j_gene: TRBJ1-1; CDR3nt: TGTGCCAGTAGTATAACAGGAAGGAGGGACACTGAAGCTTTCTTT; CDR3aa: CASSITGRRDTEAFF
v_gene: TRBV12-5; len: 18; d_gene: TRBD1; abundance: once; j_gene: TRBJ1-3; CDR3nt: TGTGCTAGTGGTTGGATACTCCGGACAGGGATCTCTGGAAACACCATATATTTT; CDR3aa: CASGWILRTGISGNTIYF
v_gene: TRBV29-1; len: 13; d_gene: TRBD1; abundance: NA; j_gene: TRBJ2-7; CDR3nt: TGCAGCGGGACCGGGACAGGTTCCTACGAGCAGTACTTC; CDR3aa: CSGTGTGSYEQYF
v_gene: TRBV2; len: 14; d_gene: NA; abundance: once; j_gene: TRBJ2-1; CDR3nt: TGTGCCAGCAGTGACCCCAACGGGGTTAATGAGCAGTTCTTC; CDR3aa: CASSDPNGVNEQFF
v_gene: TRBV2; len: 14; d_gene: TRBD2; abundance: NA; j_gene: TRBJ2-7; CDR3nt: TGTGCCAGCAGCTTAGCGGGGGGGCGGTACGAGCAGTACTTC; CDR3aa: CASSLAGGRYEQYF